This T cell receptor (beta chain) derives from a study of early T cells in non-severe SARS-CoV-2 infection (dated by TCRdb to the early 2020s). About the full investigation: Bulk RNA from unsorted whole blood was used for TCR sequencing, so alpha and beta chains could not be paired.

The library was prepared using 5' RACE. Sequenced using a NextSeq 500. To correct for sequencing error and PCR bias, the TCR library protocol tagged individual cDNA molecules with unique molecular identifiers. TCR alpha and beta chains were both sequenced, and the abundances of alpha and beta sequences in each sample were closely correlated with each other. The authors' analysis ran thus. Decombinator V4 was used to perform V gene, J gene and CDR3 annotation of TCR sequences. Expanded TCRs were defined as changing significantly between any two time points under a Poisson model with p below 0.0001. TCR abundances were normalised to the total number of TCRs sequenced per sample and were expressed as counts per million. VDJdb, accessed on 1 November 2021, was searched for TCRs annotated for CMV, EBV and SARS-CoV-2, and TCRs annotated for more than one antigen were excluded. TCRdb trimmed the raw reads at Q25, called clones with MiXCR and kept productive beta chains. Records with the same CDR3 protein are collapsed into one entry carrying the most frequent genes and DNA. TCRdb's processing, not the authors' own work, is the source of the V and J calls. The sample table contains 50,000 or so distinct CDR3 sequences; only one count was recorded for more than 13% of them. The ten biggest clones cover 9% to 10% of the sample.

What the research found in general, with its limitations: VDJdb matching was skewed toward anti-spike CD8 responses and likely underestimated virus-specific expansions by missing private and CD4 specificities.

This was a case-control study nested in a cohort of healthcare workers in London, UK, who had nasopharyngeal swab PCR tests and blood samples taken every week. Healthcare workers were recruited between 23 and 31 March 2020, during the week of the UK lockdown, and were followed weekly for up to roughly 15 weeks. Concerning this clonotype itself: Which antigen it targets is not known. Per-base quality was not reported, and no clone a single base away is much larger than it.

This TCR was recovered from an adult who was a healthcare worker with PCR-confirmed SARS-CoV-2 infection or an uninfected control (not recorded which). The sample was whole blood, taken at baseline.

CDR3 protein: CASRRRVDQPQHF. The DNA sequence is TGTGCCAGCCGGAGGAGGGTCGATCAGCCCCAGCATTTT. The chain couples TRBV19 to TRBJ1-5, with the D segment identity uncertain. Inclusive of the bounding cysteine and phenylalanine, the CDR3 is 13 residues long. Only the CDR3 region is kept as DNA, spanning 39 bases read in frame from base 1. V lost 9 bases and J lost 5 bases; the stretch between them is 14 bases long. Based on the germline V gene (reference sequence), the CDR1 and CDR2 sequences are LNHDA and SQIVND.